The rows below give T cell receptor beta chains drawn from one sample of a study of T cell repertoires in cytomegalovirus infection. TCRdb re-called the reads through MiXCR, storing one row per CDR3 protein. The top ten clones hold 3.5% to 6% of a sample with approximately 76,000 distinct CDR3 sequences, more than 3% of them seen once. Sequencing was carried out using PBMCs. The receptors here all came from a human donor in good health (CMV status not recorded). Some clones in this sample may be carry-over from other donors' samples. Each CDR3 is given with its conserved first and last residue. Each record gives: J gene, D gene, V gene, clone size, CDR3 DNA, CDR3 protein. The D gene is left open where the match is weak. Only part of the rows carry a size: once, few, many, or a class if the clone is expanded.

j_gene: TRBJ1-6
d_gene: NA
v_gene: TRBV28
abundance: many
CDR3nt: TGTGCCAGCACCGCCCGGGGGTATTCACCCCTCCACTTT
CDR3aa: CASTARGYSPLHF

j_gene: TRBJ1-5
d_gene: NA
v_gene: TRBV6-2/TRBV6-3
abundance: many
CDR3nt: TGTGCCAGCAGTTACTCGTTTTCCAATCAGCCCCAGCATTTT
CDR3aa: CASSYSFSNQPQHF

j_gene: TRBJ1-1
d_gene: TRBD1
v_gene: TRBV4-3
abundance: many
CDR3nt: TGCGCCAGCAGCCTAATGGGGACAGGGGACACTGAAGCTTTCTTT
CDR3aa: CASSLMGTGDTEAFF

j_gene: TRBJ1-6
d_gene: NA
v_gene: TRBV12-3/TRBV12-4
abundance: many
CDR3nt: TGTGCCAGCAGCTCCCAGGAACTCTCCTATAATTCACCCCTCCACTTT
CDR3aa: CASSSQELSYNSPLHF

j_gene: TRBJ2-4
d_gene: NA
v_gene: TRBV6-2/TRBV6-3
abundance: many
CDR3nt: TGTGCCAGCAGTTACTCGGGGAGAGCCAAAAACATTCAGTACTTC
CDR3aa: CASSYSGRAKNIQYF

j_gene: TRBJ2-5
d_gene: NA
v_gene: TRBV7-2
abundance: many
CDR3nt: TGTGCCAGCAGCTTACAATTCCAAGAGACCCAGTACTTC
CDR3aa: CASSLQFQETQYF

j_gene: TRBJ1-6
d_gene: NA
v_gene: TRBV6-2/TRBV6-3
abundance: many
CDR3nt: TGTGCCAGCAGTTATTTCGCTGATTCACCCCTCCACTTT
CDR3aa: CASSYFADSPLHF

j_gene: TRBJ1-1
d_gene: NA
v_gene: TRBV7-2
abundance: many
CDR3nt: TGTGCCAGCAGCTTAGTGGCTAGTACTGAAGCTTTCTTT
CDR3aa: CASSLVASTEAFF

j_gene: TRBJ2-1
d_gene: NA
v_gene: TRBV19
abundance: many
CDR3nt: TGTGCCAGTAGTATCGGCGGGTGGGCTAACAATGAGCAGTTCTTC
CDR3aa: CASSIGGWANNEQFF

j_gene: TRBJ2-2
d_gene: NA
v_gene: TRBV7-2
abundance: many
CDR3nt: TGTGCCAGCAGCTTAGAGCTCGGGAACACCGGGGAGCTGTTTTTT
CDR3aa: CASSLELGNTGELFF

j_gene: TRBJ1-1
d_gene: NA
v_gene: TRBV7-6
abundance: many
CDR3nt: TGTGCCAGCAGCTTATCGCAGGGGTCCACTGAAGCTTTCTTT
CDR3aa: CASSLSQGSTEAFF

j_gene: TRBJ1-1
d_gene: NA
v_gene: TRBV28
abundance: many
CDR3nt: TGTGCCAGCAGTCTTGATGGGGCAAACACTGAAGCTTTCTTT
CDR3aa: CASSLDGANTEAFF

j_gene: TRBJ2-3
d_gene: NA
v_gene: TRBV4-2
abundance: many
CDR3nt: TGTGCCAGCAGCCAAGATCAGGAGTACACAGATACGCAGTATTTT
CDR3aa: CASSQDQEYTDTQYF

j_gene: TRBJ2-1
d_gene: TRBD2
v_gene: TRBV5-1
abundance: many
CDR3nt: TGCGCCAGCAGCTTGGAGCGGGGGGGCATGAATGAGCAGTTCTTC
CDR3aa: CASSLERGGMNEQFF

j_gene: TRBJ2-7
d_gene: TRBD2
v_gene: TRBV6-2/TRBV6-3
abundance: many
CDR3nt: TGTGCCAGCAGTTACGTCTTCCTAGCGGGCTCCTACGAGCAGTACTTC
CDR3aa: CASSYVFLAGSYEQYF

j_gene: TRBJ1-1
d_gene: TRBD1
v_gene: TRBV4-1
abundance: many
CDR3nt: TGCGCCAGCAGCCAGCCGGGACAGACGCTGAACACTGAAGCTTTCTTT
CDR3aa: CASSQPGQTLNTEAFF

j_gene: TRBJ2-7
d_gene: TRBD2
v_gene: TRBV7-2
abundance: many
CDR3nt: TGTGCCAGCAGCTTAATAGCGGGGGTAAATTACGAGCAGTACTTC
CDR3aa: CASSLIAGVNYEQYF

j_gene: TRBJ1-2
d_gene: NA
v_gene: TRBV4-2
abundance: many
CDR3nt: TGTGCCAGCAGCCAAGAATGGGCCGACCCTAACTATGGCTACACCTTC
CDR3aa: CASSQEWADPNYGYTF

j_gene: TRBJ1-4
d_gene: NA
v_gene: TRBV7-8
abundance: many
CDR3nt: TGTGCCAGCAGCTTAGATAGGTGGCCTAATGAAAAACTGTTTTTT
CDR3aa: CASSLDRWPNEKLFF

j_gene: TRBJ1-5
d_gene: TRBD1
v_gene: TRBV12-3/TRBV12-4
abundance: many
CDR3nt: TGTGCCAGCACCTTAGGGGGCGGACAGGCCAATCAGCCCCAGCATTTT
CDR3aa: CASTLGGGQANQPQHF

j_gene: TRBJ1-5
d_gene: NA
v_gene: TRBV7-2
abundance: many
CDR3nt: TGTGCCAGCACCGAAAGGGGGGGCCTCAATCAGCCCCAGCATTTT
CDR3aa: CASTERGGLNQPQHF

j_gene: TRBJ1-5
d_gene: NA
v_gene: TRBV20-1
abundance: many
CDR3nt: TGCAGTGCTAGTTACCACCATCAGCCCCAGCATTTT
CDR3aa: CSASYHHQPQHF

j_gene: TRBJ1-2
d_gene: NA
v_gene: TRBV12-3/TRBV12-4
abundance: many
CDR3nt: TGTGCCAGCAGTCGGGACCTGATCTATGGCTACACCTTC
CDR3aa: CASSRDLIYGYTF

j_gene: TRBJ2-5
d_gene: NA
v_gene: TRBV7-2
abundance: many
CDR3nt: TGTGCCACAGGGAGGGAGACCCAGTACTTC
CDR3aa: CATGRETQYF

j_gene: TRBJ1-2
d_gene: NA
v_gene: TRBV4-3
abundance: many
CDR3nt: TGCGCCAGCAGCCCCGGATTCCGCGGGAACTATGGCTACACCTTC
CDR3aa: CASSPGFRGNYGYTF

j_gene: TRBJ1-6
d_gene: NA
v_gene: TRBV20-1
abundance: many
CDR3nt: TGCAGTGCTAGATCGCTCAGGGGAAGCTCACCCCTCCACTTT
CDR3aa: CSARSLRGSSPLHF

j_gene: TRBJ1-1
d_gene: NA
v_gene: TRBV7-2
abundance: many
CDR3nt: TGTGCCAGCAGCCCACACGGATCGAACACTGAAGCTTTCTTT
CDR3aa: CASSPHGSNTEAFF

j_gene: TRBJ2-3
d_gene: NA
v_gene: TRBV7-9
abundance: many
CDR3nt: TGTGCCAGCAGCCTCCGTACAGGGATCGGCACAGATACGCAGTATTTT
CDR3aa: CASSLRTGIGTDTQYF

j_gene: TRBJ2-3
d_gene: NA
v_gene: TRBV6-6
abundance: many
CDR3nt: TGTGCCAGCAGAGCAGGGAGCACAGATACGCAGTATTTT
CDR3aa: CASRAGSTDTQYF

j_gene: TRBJ1-1
d_gene: NA
v_gene: TRBV6-2/TRBV6-3
abundance: many
CDR3nt: TGTGCCAGCAGTGCTCAGGGTCTATTGGGCACTGAAGCTTTCTTT
CDR3aa: CASSAQGLLGTEAFF

j_gene: TRBJ1-5
d_gene: NA
v_gene: TRBV7-2
abundance: many
CDR3nt: TGTGCCAGCAGCCCAGACAGTAGCAATCAGCCCCAGCATTTT
CDR3aa: CASSPDSSNQPQHF

j_gene: TRBJ1-6
d_gene: NA
v_gene: TRBV12-3/TRBV12-4
abundance: many
CDR3nt: TGTGCCAGCAGTCTTCAGGGGAATAATTCACCCCTCCACTTT
CDR3aa: CASSLQGNNSPLHF

j_gene: TRBJ2-1
d_gene: NA
v_gene: TRBV3-1
abundance: many
CDR3nt: TGTGCCAGCACCCGACGGGGACTGGACGGCAATGAGCAGTTCTTC
CDR3aa: CASTRRGLDGNEQFF

j_gene: TRBJ1-2
d_gene: NA
v_gene: TRBV2
abundance: NA
CDR3nt: TGTGCCAGCAGCGTAGGACAGCCTCAAGATGTTTACACCTTC
CDR3aa: CASSVGQPQDVYTF

j_gene: TRBJ2-2
d_gene: NA
v_gene: TRBV6-6
abundance: NA
CDR3nt: TGTGCCAGCAGTTCCGGGACACCGAACACCGGGGAGCTGTTTTTT
CDR3aa: CASSSGTPNTGELFF

j_gene: TRBJ1-1
d_gene: NA
v_gene: TRBV6-5
abundance: many
CDR3nt: TGTGCCAGCAGTTACGACAGGACCTATGAAGCTTTCTTT
CDR3aa: CASSYDRTYEAFF

j_gene: TRBJ1-4
d_gene: NA
v_gene: TRBV10-3
abundance: many
CDR3nt: TGTGCCATCAGTGAGTCTCAGGTTAAATCTAATGAAAAACTGTTTTTT
CDR3aa: CAISESQVKSNEKLFF

j_gene: TRBJ1-1
d_gene: NA
v_gene: TRBV6-6
abundance: many
CDR3nt: TGTGCCAGCAGTTACACCCGGGACAAACTAGCTGAAGCTTTCTTT
CDR3aa: CASSYTRDKLAEAFF

j_gene: TRBJ1-1
d_gene: NA
v_gene: TRBV6-2/TRBV6-3
abundance: many
CDR3nt: TGTGCCAGCACCGACCCAGGGACTGAAGCTTTCTTT
CDR3aa: CASTDPGTEAFF

j_gene: TRBJ1-5
d_gene: NA
v_gene: TRBV2
abundance: many
CDR3nt: TGTGCCAGCTCCACGAGGGGCAACAATCAGCCCCAGCATTTT
CDR3aa: CASSTRGNNQPQHF

j_gene: TRBJ1-5
d_gene: TRBD1
v_gene: TRBV28
abundance: many
CDR3nt: TGTGCCAGCAGTCCCCGACAGGGGGCGGGCAATCAGCCCCAGCATTTT
CDR3aa: CASSPRQGAGNQPQHF

j_gene: TRBJ2-5
d_gene: TRBD2
v_gene: TRBV7-2
abundance: many
CDR3nt: TGTGCCAGCAGCGCCAGACTAGCGGGGCTCGAGACCCAGTACTTC
CDR3aa: CASSARLAGLETQYF

j_gene: TRBJ2-1
d_gene: NA
v_gene: TRBV7-2
abundance: medium-sized
CDR3nt: TGTGCCAGCAGCCCAGGGAGGTACAATGAGCAGTTCTTC
CDR3aa: CASSPGRYNEQFF

j_gene: TRBJ2-1
d_gene: NA
v_gene: TRBV7-6
abundance: many
CDR3nt: TGTGCCAGCAGCTTATCTGAGGCAGCCATTAATGAGCAGTTCTTC
CDR3aa: CASSLSEAAINEQFF

j_gene: TRBJ1-2
d_gene: TRBD1
v_gene: TRBV7-9
abundance: many
CDR3nt: TGTGCCAGCAGCTCCGGACAGGGGCGGTACTATGGCTACACCTTC
CDR3aa: CASSSGQGRYYGYTF

j_gene: TRBJ2-5
d_gene: TRBD2
v_gene: TRBV7-8
abundance: many
CDR3nt: TGTGCCAGCAGCTTACGGACTAGCGGGGCCCAAGAGACCCAGTACTTC
CDR3aa: CASSLRTSGAQETQYF

j_gene: TRBJ1-2
d_gene: NA
v_gene: TRBV6-2/TRBV6-3
abundance: many
CDR3nt: TGTGCCAGCAGTCTGGACGGAGACAACTATGGCTACACCTTC
CDR3aa: CASSLDGDNYGYTF

j_gene: TRBJ1-5
d_gene: NA
v_gene: TRBV28
abundance: many
CDR3nt: TGTGCCAGCAGTTTGCTAGGAGAAAATCAGCCCCAGCATTTT
CDR3aa: CASSLLGENQPQHF

j_gene: TRBJ1-4
d_gene: TRBD1
v_gene: TRBV20-1
abundance: many
CDR3nt: TGCAGTGCTAGGGAGACGACCGGGACAGATGGGGAAAAACTGTTTTTT
CDR3aa: CSARETTGTDGEKLFF

j_gene: TRBJ2-7
d_gene: TRBD1
v_gene: TRBV7-2
abundance: many
CDR3nt: TGTGCCAGCAGCGCTTCTACCGGGACAGGATTCTACGAGCAGTACTTC
CDR3aa: CASSASTGTGFYEQYF

j_gene: TRBJ2-7
d_gene: TRBD1
v_gene: TRBV5-1
abundance: many
CDR3nt: TGCGCCAGCAGCAGCGGGACAGGGGGGAGCTCCTACGAGCAGTACTTC
CDR3aa: CASSSGTGGSSYEQYF

j_gene: TRBJ1-6
d_gene: NA
v_gene: TRBV27
abundance: many
CDR3nt: TGTGCCAGCAGACCCCAGGCGTACCCCCTCGAGGGCCTCCACTTT
CDR3aa: CASRPQAYPLEGLHF

j_gene: TRBJ2-5
d_gene: NA
v_gene: TRBV12-3/TRBV12-4
abundance: many
CDR3nt: TGTGCCAGCAGAATGGGCGAAGAGACCCAGTACTTC
CDR3aa: CASRMGEETQYF

j_gene: TRBJ2-7
d_gene: TRBD2
v_gene: TRBV11-1
abundance: many
CDR3nt: TGTGCCAGCAGGCCTACTAGCGGGGGGACTGACGAGCAGTACTTC
CDR3aa: CASRPTSGGTDEQYF